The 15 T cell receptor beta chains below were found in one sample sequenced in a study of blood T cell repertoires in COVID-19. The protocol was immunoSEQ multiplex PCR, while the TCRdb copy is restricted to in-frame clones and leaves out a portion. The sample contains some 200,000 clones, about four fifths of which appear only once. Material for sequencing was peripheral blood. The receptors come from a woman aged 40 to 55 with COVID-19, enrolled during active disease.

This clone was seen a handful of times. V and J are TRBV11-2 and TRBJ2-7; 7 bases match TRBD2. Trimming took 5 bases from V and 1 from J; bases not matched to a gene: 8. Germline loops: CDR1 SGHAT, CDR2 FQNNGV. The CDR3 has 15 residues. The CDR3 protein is CASSPKAGESYEQYF. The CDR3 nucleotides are TGTGCCAGCAGCCCGAAGGCGGGGGAATCCTACGAGCAGTACTTC. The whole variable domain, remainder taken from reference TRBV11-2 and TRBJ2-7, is EAGVAQSPRYKIIEKRQSVAFWCNPISGHATLYWYQQILGQGPKLLIQFQNNGVVDDSQLPKDRFSAERLKGVDSTLKIQPAKLEDSAVYLCASSPKAGESYEQYFGPGTRLTVT.

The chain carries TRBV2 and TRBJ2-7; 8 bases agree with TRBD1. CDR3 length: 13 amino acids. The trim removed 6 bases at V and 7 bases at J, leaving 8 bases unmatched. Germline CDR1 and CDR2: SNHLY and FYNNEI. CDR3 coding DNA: TGTGCCAGCAGACCGGACAGGGTGGGTGAGCAGTACTTC. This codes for CASRPDRVGEQYF.

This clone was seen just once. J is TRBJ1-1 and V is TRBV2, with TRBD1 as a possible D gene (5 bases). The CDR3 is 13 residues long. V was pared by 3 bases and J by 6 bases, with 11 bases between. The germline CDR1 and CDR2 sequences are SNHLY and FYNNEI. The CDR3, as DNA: TGTGCCAGCAGTGACCGGGGGACGGCTGAAGCTTTCTTT. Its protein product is CASSDRGTAEAFF.

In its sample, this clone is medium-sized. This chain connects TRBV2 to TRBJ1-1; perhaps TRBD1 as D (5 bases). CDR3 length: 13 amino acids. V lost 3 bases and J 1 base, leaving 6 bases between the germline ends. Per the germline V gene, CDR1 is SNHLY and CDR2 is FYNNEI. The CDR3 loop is CASSEGPNTEAFF. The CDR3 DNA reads TGTGCCAGCAGTGAGGGGCCGAACACTGAAGCTTTCTTT.

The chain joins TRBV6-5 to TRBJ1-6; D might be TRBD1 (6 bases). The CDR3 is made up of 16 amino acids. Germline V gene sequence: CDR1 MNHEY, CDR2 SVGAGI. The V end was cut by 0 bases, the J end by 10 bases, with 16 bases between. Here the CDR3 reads CASSYSKFTGRSPLHF. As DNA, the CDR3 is TGTGCCAGCAGTTACTCGAAGTTTACAGGGAGATCACCCCTCCACTTT.

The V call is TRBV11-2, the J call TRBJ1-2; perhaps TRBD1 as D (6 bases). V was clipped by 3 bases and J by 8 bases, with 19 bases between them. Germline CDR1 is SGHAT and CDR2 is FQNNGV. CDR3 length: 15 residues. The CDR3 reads CASSFTPRTVEGYTF. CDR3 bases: TGTGCCAGCAGCTTTACACCAAGGACAGTTGAAGGCTACACCTTC.

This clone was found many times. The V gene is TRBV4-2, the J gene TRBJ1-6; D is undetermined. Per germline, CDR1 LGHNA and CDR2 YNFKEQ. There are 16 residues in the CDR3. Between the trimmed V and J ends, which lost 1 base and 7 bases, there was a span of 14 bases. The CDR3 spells CASSQAGVTVNSPLHF. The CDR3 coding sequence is TGTGCCAGCAGCCAAGCCGGTGTAACGGTAAATTCACCCCTCCACTTT.

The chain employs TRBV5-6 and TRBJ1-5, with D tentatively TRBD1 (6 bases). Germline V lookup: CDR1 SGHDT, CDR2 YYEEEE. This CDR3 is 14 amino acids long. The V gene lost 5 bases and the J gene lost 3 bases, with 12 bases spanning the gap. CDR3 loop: CASSLQGYNQPQHF. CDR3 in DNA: TGTGCCAGCAGTTTACAGGGTTACAATCAGCCCCAGCATTTT. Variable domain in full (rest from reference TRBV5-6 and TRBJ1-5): DAGVTQSPTHLIKTRGQQVTLRCSPKSGHDTVSWYQQALGQGPQFIFQYYEEEERQRGNFPDRFSGHQFPNYSSELNVNALLLGDSALYLCASSLQGYNQPQHFGDGTRLSIL.

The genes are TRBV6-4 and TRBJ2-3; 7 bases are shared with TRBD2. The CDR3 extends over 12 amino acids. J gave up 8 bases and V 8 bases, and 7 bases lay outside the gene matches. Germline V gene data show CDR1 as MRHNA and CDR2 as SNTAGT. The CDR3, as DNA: TGTGCCAGCGGAACGGGGGGAGGTACGCAGTATTTT. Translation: CASGTGGGTQYF.

CDR3 nucleotide sequence: TGTGCCAGCAGCTCGGGTACCCAGGGGACAGGGAGCAATCAGCCCCAGCATTTT. Its protein is CASSSGTQGTGSNQPQHF. V is TRBV7-9 and J is TRBJ1-5; 9 positions match TRBD1. CDR3 length: 18 residues. Germline V gene data show CDR1 as SEHNR and CDR2 as FQNEAQ (reference sequence). The J segment lost 1 base and the V segment lost 4 bases, leaving 11 bases of the junction unmatched.

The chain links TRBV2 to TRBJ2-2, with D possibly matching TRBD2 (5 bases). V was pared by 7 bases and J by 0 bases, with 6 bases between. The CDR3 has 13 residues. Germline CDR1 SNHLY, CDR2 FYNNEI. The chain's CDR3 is CASKRTNTGELFF. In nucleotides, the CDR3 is TGTGCCAGCAAGCGGACGAACACCGGGGAGCTGTTTTTT.

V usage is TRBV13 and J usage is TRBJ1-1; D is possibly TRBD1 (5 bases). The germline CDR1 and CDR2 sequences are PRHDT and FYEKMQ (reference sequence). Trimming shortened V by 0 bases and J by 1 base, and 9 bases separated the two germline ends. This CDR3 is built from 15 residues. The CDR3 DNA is TGTGCCAGCAGCTTAGGCCGGGGGGGGAACACTGAAGCTTTCTTT. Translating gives CASSLGRGGNTEAFF.

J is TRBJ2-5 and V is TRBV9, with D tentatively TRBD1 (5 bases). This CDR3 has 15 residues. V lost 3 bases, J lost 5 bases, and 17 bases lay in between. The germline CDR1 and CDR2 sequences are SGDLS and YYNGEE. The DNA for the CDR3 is TGTGCCAGCAGCGCGACGGACACTATCCCGGAGACCCAGTACTTC. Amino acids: CASSATDTIPETQYF.

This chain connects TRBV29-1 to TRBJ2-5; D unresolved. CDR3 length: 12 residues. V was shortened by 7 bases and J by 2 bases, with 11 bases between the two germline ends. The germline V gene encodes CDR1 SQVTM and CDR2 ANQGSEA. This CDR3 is CSAEDLQETQYF. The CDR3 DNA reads TGCAGCGCCGAAGACTTGCAAGAGACCCAGTACTTC. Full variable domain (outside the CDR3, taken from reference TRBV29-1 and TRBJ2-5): SAVISQKPSRDICQRGTSLTIQCQVDSQVTMMFWYRQQPGQSLTLIATANQGSEATYESGFVIDKFPISRPNLTFSTLTVSNMSPEDSSIYLCSAEDLQETQYFGPGTRLLVL.

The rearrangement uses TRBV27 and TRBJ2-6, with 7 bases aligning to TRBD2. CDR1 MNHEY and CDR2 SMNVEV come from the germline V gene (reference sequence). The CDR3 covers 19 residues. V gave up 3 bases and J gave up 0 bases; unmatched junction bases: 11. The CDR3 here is CASSFLMPAGPSGANVLTF. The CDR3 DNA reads TGTGCCAGCAGTTTTTTGATGCCAGCGGGACCCTCTGGGGCCAACGTCCTGACTTTC.